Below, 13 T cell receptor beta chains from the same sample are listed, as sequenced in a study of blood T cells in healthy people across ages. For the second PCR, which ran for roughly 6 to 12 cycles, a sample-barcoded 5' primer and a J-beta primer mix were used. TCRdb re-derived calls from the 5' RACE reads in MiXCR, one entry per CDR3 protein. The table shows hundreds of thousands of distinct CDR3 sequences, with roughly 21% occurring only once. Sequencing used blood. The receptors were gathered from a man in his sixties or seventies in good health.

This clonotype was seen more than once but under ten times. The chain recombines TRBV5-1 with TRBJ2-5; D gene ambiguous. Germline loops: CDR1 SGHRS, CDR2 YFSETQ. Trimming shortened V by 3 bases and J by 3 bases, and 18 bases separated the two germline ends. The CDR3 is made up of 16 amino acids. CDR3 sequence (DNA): TGCGCCAGCAGCTCGGGCAAGACTCAAAAGGAAGAGACCCAGTACTTC. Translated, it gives CASSSGKTQKEETQYF.

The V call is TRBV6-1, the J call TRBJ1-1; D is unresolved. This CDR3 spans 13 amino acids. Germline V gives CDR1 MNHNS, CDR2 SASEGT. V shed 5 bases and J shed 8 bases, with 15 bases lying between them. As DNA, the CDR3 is TGTGCCAGCAGTCCAAGAGGTATGGGAGAAGCTTTCTTT. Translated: CASSPRGMGEAFF.

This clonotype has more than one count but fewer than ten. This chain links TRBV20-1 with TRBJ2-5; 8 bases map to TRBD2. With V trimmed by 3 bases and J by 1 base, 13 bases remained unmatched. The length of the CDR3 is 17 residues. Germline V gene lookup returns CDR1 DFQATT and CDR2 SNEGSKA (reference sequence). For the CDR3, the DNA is TGCAGTGCTAGGCCTCTAGCGGGCCAAAACGCCCAAGAGACCCAGTACTTC. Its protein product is CSARPLAGQNAQETQYF.

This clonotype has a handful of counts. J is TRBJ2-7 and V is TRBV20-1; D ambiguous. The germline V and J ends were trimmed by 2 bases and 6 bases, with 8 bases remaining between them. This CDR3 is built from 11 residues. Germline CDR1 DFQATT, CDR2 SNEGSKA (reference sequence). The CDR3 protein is CSARLGPEQYF. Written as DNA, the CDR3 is TGCAGTGCTAGACTGGGTCCCGAGCAGTACTTC.

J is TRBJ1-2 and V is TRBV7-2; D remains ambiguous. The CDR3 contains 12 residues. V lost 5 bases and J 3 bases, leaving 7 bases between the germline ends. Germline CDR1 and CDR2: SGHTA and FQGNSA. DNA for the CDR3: TGTGCCAGCAGCCCAGGACACTATGGCTACACCTTC. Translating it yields CASSPGHYGYTF.

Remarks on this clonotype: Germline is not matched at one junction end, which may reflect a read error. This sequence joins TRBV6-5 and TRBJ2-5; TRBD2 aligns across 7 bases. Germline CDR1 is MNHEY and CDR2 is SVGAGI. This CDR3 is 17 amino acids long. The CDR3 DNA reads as TGTGCCAGCGGTTACTCGAGTCCAGGCCTGGGGGGGGAGACCCAGTACTTC. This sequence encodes CASGYSSPGLGGETQYF.

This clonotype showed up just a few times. The CDR3 DNA reads as TGCAGCGTTGATGGGACAGGACTTTACAATGAGCAGTTCTTC. This translates into CSVDGTGLYNEQFF. The chain links TRBV29-1 to TRBJ2-1, with 8 bases matching TRBD1. This CDR3 has 14 amino acids. Germline values: CDR1 SQVTM, CDR2 ANQGSEA. V gave up 3 bases and J gave up 4 bases; unmatched junction bases: 5.

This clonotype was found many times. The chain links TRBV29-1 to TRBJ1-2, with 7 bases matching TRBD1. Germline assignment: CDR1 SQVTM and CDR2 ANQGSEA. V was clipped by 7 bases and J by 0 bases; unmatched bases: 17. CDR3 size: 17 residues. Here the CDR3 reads CSALGTVQARSNYGYTF. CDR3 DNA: TGCAGCGCTCTAGGGACAGTCCAGGCGCGGTCTAACTATGGCTACACCTTC.

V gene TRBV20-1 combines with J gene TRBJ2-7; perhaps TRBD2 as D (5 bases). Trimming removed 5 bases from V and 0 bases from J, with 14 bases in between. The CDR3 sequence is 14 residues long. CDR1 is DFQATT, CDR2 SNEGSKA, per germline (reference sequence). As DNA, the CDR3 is TGCAGTGCTTGTCCGGACTCTCCCTCCTACGAGCAGTACTTC. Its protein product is CSACPDSPSYEQYF.

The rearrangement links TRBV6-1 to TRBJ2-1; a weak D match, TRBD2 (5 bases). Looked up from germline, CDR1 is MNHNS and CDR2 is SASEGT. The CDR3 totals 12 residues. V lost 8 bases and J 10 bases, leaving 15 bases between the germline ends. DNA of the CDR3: TGTGCCAGCTACGGGCTAGCCGCGGAGCAGTTCTTC. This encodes CASYGLAAEQFF.

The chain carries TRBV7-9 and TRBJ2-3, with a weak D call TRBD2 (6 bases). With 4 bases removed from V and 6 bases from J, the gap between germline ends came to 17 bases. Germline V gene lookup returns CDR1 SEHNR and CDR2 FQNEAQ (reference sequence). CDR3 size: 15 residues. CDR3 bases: TGTGCCAGCAGCTCTGGGACTCGGGGGAAGGATACGCAGTATTTT. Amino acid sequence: CASSSGTRGKDTQYF.

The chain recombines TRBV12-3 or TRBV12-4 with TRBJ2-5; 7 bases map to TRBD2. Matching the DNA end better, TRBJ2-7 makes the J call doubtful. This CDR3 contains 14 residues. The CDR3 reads CASSLAGGPGEQYF. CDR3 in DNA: TGTGCCAGCAGTTTAGCGGGAGGGCCAGGCGAGCAGTACTTC.

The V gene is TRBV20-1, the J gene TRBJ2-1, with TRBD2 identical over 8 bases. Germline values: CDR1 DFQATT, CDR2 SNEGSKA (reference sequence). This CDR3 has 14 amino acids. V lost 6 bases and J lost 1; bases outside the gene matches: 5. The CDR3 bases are TGCAGTGCCCGGACTAGCCCTTCCTACAATGAGCAGTTCTTC. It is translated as CSARTSPSYNEQFF.